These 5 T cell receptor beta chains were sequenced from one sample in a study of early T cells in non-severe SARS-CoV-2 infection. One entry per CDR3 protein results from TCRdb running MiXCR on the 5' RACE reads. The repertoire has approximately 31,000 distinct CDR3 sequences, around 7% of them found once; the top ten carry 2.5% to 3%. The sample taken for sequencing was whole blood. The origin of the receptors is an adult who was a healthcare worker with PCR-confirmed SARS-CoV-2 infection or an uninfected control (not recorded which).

The CDR3 region is CASSPTGGTGYTF. The CDR3 region has the DNA TGTGCCAGCAGTCCTACAGGGGGCACTGGCTACACCTTC. The chain is built from TRBV12-3 or TRBV12-4 and TRBJ1-2, with 9 nucleotides matching TRBD1. CDR3 size: 13 residues. With V trimmed by 5 bases and J by 7 bases, 5 bases remained unmatched.

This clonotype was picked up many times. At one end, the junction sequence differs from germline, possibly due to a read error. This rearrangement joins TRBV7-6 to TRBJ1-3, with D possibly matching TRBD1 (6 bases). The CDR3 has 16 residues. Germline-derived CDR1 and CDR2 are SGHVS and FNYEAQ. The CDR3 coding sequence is TGTGCCAGCAGCTTAATGGGACATAGCTCTGAAAACACCATATATTTT. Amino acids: CASSLMGHSSENTIYF.

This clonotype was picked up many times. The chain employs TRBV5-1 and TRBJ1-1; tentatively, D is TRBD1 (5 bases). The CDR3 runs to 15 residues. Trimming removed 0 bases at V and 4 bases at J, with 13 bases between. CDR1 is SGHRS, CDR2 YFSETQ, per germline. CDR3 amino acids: CASSLEGDPGTEAFF. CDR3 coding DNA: TGCGCCAGCAGCTTGGAAGGGGACCCAGGCACTGAAGCTTTCTTT.

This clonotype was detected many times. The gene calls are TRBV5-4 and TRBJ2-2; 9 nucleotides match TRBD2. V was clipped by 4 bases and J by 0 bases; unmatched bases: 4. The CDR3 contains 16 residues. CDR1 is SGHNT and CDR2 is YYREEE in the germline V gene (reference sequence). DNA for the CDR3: TGTGCCAGCAGCGCTCTAGCGGGGACGAACACCGGGGAGCTGTTTTTT. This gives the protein CASSALAGTNTGELFF.

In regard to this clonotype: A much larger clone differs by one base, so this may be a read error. CDR3 amino acids: CASSLTLRNTEAFF. The CDR3 region has the DNA TGTGCCAGCAGTTTGACGCTTCGGAACACTGAAGCTTTCTTT. The chain couples TRBV12-3 or TRBV12-4 to TRBJ1-1; D not resolved. The CDR3 spans 14 residues. V lost 3 bases and J lost 1, with 9 bases in between.